This entry lists 8 T cell receptor beta chains sequenced from one sample in a study of blood T cell repertoires in COVID-19. The protocol was immunoSEQ multiplex PCR, while the TCRdb copy is restricted to in-frame clones and leaves out a portion. The sample holds about 120,000 clones, 84% seen once. Sequenced input: PBMCs or T cells enriched from blood (not recorded which). These receptors all come from a woman younger than 45 who had recovered from COVID-19.

The chain couples TRBV15 to TRBJ2-1; the D gene is possibly TRBD2 (5 bases). Trimming pared 1 base from V and 2 bases from J, leaving 9 bases between. In germline, CDR1 is LNHNV, CDR2 YYDKDF (reference sequence). The CDR3 is made up of 15 amino acids. The CDR3 DNA sequence: TGTGCCACCAGCAGAGCACTAGACACCTACAATGAGCAGTTCTTC. As protein: CATSRALDTYNEQFF.

This clone was detected only a few times. This chain joins TRBV12-3 or TRBV12-4 and TRBJ1-1; possibly TRBD1 for D (6 bases). The CDR3 has 13 amino acids. V lost 6 bases to trimming and J lost 7 bases, with 15 bases between them. CDR3 nucleotide sequence: TGTGCCAGCAGGTCTACAGGGAGTGTTGAAGCTTTCTTT. Translated, it gives CASRSTGSVEAFF.

The gene calls are TRBV12-3 or TRBV12-4 and TRBJ2-1, with D maybe TRBD2 (5 bases). This CDR3 comprises 12 residues. V dropped 4 bases and J dropped 9 bases, with 10 bases sitting between them. The CDR3 here is CASSSRGFEQFF. The DNA for the CDR3 is TGTGCCAGCAGTTCCCGAGGGTTTGAGCAGTTCTTC.

The V gene is TRBV28, the J gene TRBJ1-5, with 7 bases that match TRBD1. The junction had 9 bases not matched to a gene; V was cut back by 2 bases and J by 2 bases. The V gene's germline CDR1 is MDHEN and CDR2 SYDVKM. CDR3 size: 17 residues. This CDR3 is CASSLHTGEGGNQPQHF. The DNA of the CDR3 is TGTGCCAGCAGTTTACACACAGGGGAAGGGGGCAATCAGCCCCAGCATTTT.

There are a few counts of this clone. The chain is built from TRBV28 and TRBJ1-1, with 10 positions matching TRBD1. The V segment lost 6 bases and the J segment 8 bases; nucleotides outside the gene matches: 12. This CDR3 has 15 amino acids. Germline V lookup: CDR1 MDHEN, CDR2 SYDVKM. In DNA, the CDR3 is TGTGCCAGCAGGGAAGACAGGGGGCGGCCCCCCGAAGCTTTCTTT. The encoded protein is CASREDRGRPPEAFF.

The rearrangement links TRBV28 to TRBJ1-1; 8 bases are a match to TRBD1. V dropped 6 bases and J dropped 10; count of bases not matched to a gene: 7. The CDR3 is made up of 12 amino acids. The germline CDR1 and CDR2 sequences are MDHEN and SYDVKM. In DNA form, the CDR3 reads TGTGCCAGCAGCCCCGGACAGGGAAGAGCTTTCTTT. It encodes CASSPGQGRAFF.

V and J are TRBV5-6 and TRBJ1-5; D may be TRBD1 (6 bases). Trimming took 4 bases from V and 7 from J, leaving 15 bases between them. This CDR3 has 14 amino acids. Germline loops: CDR1 SGHDT, CDR2 YYEEEE. CDR3 residues: CASSVQGGRQPQHF. The DNA for the CDR3 is TGTGCCAGCAGCGTACAGGGAGGGCGGCAGCCCCAGCATTTT.

The V call is TRBV5-1, the J call TRBJ2-5, with 7 bases matching TRBD2. CDR1 is SGHRS, CDR2 YFSETQ, per germline. V gave up 4 bases and J gave up 4 bases; unmatched junction bases: 13. The CDR3 is made up of 16 amino acids. The CDR3 here is CASSHPLAGRGETQYF. The DNA of the CDR3 is TGCGCCAGCAGCCACCCGCTGGCGGGGAGGGGAGAGACCCAGTACTTC.